This TCR beta chain comes out of a study of CD8 T cells in Susac syndrome (dated by TCRdb to 2018 to 2020). For context, the study as a whole: Of the Susac syndrome patients who were sequenced, five or six had clinically active disease and roughly eight were in clinical remission. Clonality of the CD8+ T cell repertoire was compared between over ten healthy donors, about 14 Susac syndrome patients and some 15 multiple sclerosis patients. Repertoire sequencing was used to test whether CD8+ T cell activation and differentiation in Susac syndrome was antigen driven. At blood withdrawal, Susac syndrome patients were either therapy-naive, taking corticosteroids (in some cases with IVIg as well), or taking IVIg alone. Study-wide conclusions, independent of this receptor: Susac syndrome CD8+ repertoires showed clonal expansion, highest in CD8+ TEMRA cells and greater in clinically active than remitting patients. The study acknowledged that relatively few individuals were included in the TCR sequencing and HLA analysis. Looking at Susac-specific public clones, the researchers identified approximately 15 in the total CD8+ repertoire and a few in the CD8+ TEMRA repertoire.

Details on this clonotype: Which antigen it targets is not known. No quality values exist for individual bases; no much larger clone is one base distant.

RNA was extracted using the RNeasy kit, and roughly 0.5 to 1 ug of the RNA was reverse transcribed with random hexamers. TCR beta CDR3 regions were amplified with the immunoSEQ multiplex PCR assay covering 54 Vbeta and 13 Jbeta segments. To correct PCR amplification bias, a synthetic template baseline was used for both primer optimization and computational correction. In the original analysis: Only productive sequences were kept, with reads annotated to V, D and J genes according to IMGT and analyzed in immunoSEQ Analyzer. Clonality was computed as one minus Shannon entropy normalized by log2 of the number of productive unique sequences. For each patient and control, public and private clones were evaluated among the 100 most prevalent clones. Clones were defined as Susac-specific when absent from the healthy and MS cohorts, from approximately 970 published viral clones and from other ImmuneACCESS disease sequences. TCRdb took the public reads, trimmed them with fastp at Q25, ran MiXCR for clone calling and kept in-frame beta chains. Each entry is one CDR3 protein sequence, shown with its most common DNA and genes. The V and J calls shown here were made by TCRdb, not taken from the authors' results. Present in this sample are 70,000 to 100,000 distinct CDR3 sequences, approximately 96% of which were seen just once. Of the sample, about 0.41% is held by the ten largest clones.

Peripheral blood CD8+ and CD4+ T cells from healthy donors, Susac syndrome patients and multiple sclerosis patients were profiled using high-throughput TCR beta sequencing. Recently defined diagnostic criteria for definite or probable disease were met by the Susac syndrome patients. Bulk CD8+ and CD4+ T cells were purified by magnetic negative isolation, whereas CD8+ TEMRA cells were enriched by FACS. Blood was collected in EDTA tubes and processed within 24 hours, with PBMCs isolated through density gradient centrifugation. PBMCs intended for TCR sequencing were cryopreserved in liquid nitrogen and thawed later in a water bath at 37 degrees C. The sorted or isolated CD4+, CD8+ and CD8+ TEMRA cells had a purity of 90% or higher. The CDR3 goes from the cysteine to the phenylalanine over 20 residues. CDR3 DNA is the only sequence kept; it has 60 bases, read in frame from the first base. The germline V gene yields MDHEN for CDR1 and SYDVKM for CDR2. Trimming costs V 4 bases and J 0 bases, and their ends lie 25 bases apart.

The sequencing input was CD8+ T cells from PBMCs. The receptor chain draws on TRBV28 and TRBJ1-5, with the D gene too uncertain to name. This clonotype was obtained from a human donor with Susac syndrome. The CDR3: CASSSIALEWSGHSNQPQHF. DNA sequence: TGTGCCAGCAGTTCTATAGCCCTCGAATGGAGCGGTCATAGCAATCAGCCCCAGCATTTT.